These 2 T cell receptor beta chains were all obtained from the same sample, sequenced in a study of blood T cell repertoires in COVID-19. Assay used: immunoSEQ multiplex PCR; TCRdb lists only in-frame clones, some missing. The sample lists around 220,000 clones; 75% to 90% were seen once. Sequencing used PBMCs or T cells enriched from blood (not recorded which). The receptors originated from a woman in her thirties with acute COVID-19.

The chain links TRBV27 to TRBJ1-1; D not certain. This CDR3 has 14 residues. Germline-derived CDR1 and CDR2 are MNHEY and SMNVEV (reference sequence). V lost 5 bases to trimming and J lost 5 bases, with 15 bases between them. CDR3 sequence: CASSPFPIETEAFF. The CDR3 DNA sequence: TGTGCCAGCAGTCCATTTCCGATAGAGACTGAAGCTTTCTTT.

J is TRBJ2-1 and V is TRBV5-1; TRBD2 matches 13 bases. The CDR3 loop spans 17 amino acids. The V segment lost 3 bases and the J segment 1 base; nucleotides outside the gene matches: 4. Germline CDR1 and CDR2: SGHRS and YFSETQ. This CDR3 is CASSSGLAGLSYNEQFF. CDR3 sequence (DNA): TGCGCCAGCAGCTCGGGACTAGCGGGGCTTTCCTACAATGAGCAGTTCTTC.